This T cell receptor (beta chain) derives from a study of PD-1 blockade in classical Hodgkin lymphoma. Across the whole study: Nivolumab was administered to patients intravenously at 3 mg/kg every 2 weeks. Study results and limitations: Unlike CD8+ TCR diversity, which did not rise significantly by C4D1, CD4+ TCR diversity did. Newly diagnosed patients reportedly trailed healthy donors in baseline TCR diversity.

About this clone: The antigen remains undetermined.

The assay was immunoSEQ multiplex PCR, and TCRdb's table has in-frame clones only and misses some. This table holds about 93,000 clones, approximately 78% found once. CDR3 size: 14 residues. V was clipped by 4 bases and J by 0 bases, with 8 bases between them. Germline-derived CDR1 and CDR2 are LGHNA and YNFKEQ. Time point described: cycle 4 day 1 (C4D1), after 5 to 7 weeks of nivolumab. No patient escaped relapse after autologous stem cell transplantation, and brentuximab vedotin exposure varied. The TCR comes from a human donor with classical Hodgkin lymphoma. The input for sequencing was peripheral blood mononuclear cells (PBMCs), taken before the fourth cycle of nivolumab. The chain joins TRBV4-2 to TRBJ2-3; the D gene could be TRBD1 or TRBD2 (5 bases each). The CDR3 loop reads CASSPGPSTDTQYF. The DNA of the CDR3 is TGTGCCAGCAGCCCGGGACCCAGCACAGATACGCAGTATTTT.